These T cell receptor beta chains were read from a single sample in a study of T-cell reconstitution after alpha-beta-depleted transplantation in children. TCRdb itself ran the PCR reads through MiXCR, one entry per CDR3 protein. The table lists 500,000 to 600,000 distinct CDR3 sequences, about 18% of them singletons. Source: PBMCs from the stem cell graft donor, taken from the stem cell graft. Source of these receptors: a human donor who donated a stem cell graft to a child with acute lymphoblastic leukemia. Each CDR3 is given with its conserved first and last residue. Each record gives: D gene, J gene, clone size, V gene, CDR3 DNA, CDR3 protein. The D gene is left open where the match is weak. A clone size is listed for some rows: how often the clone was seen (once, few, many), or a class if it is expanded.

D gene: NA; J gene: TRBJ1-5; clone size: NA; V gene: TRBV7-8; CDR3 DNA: TGTGCCAGCAGCCGATCCGGGACAACATATCAGCCCCAGCATTTT; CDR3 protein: CASSRSGTTYQPQHF
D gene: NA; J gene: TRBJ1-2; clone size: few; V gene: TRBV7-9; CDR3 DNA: TGTGCCAGCAGCTTAGATGGACGGGACGGTGGCTACACCTTC; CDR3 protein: CASSLDGRDGGYTF
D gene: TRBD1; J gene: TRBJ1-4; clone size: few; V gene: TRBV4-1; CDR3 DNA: TGCGCCAGCAGCACCGGGACAGGGGGCAATAATGAAAAACTGTTTTTT; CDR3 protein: CASSTGTGGNNEKLFF
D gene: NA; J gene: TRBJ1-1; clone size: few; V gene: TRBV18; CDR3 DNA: TGTGCCAGCTCTCCCGACCCAGCCCCTGAAGCTTTCTTT; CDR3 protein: CASSPDPAPEAFF
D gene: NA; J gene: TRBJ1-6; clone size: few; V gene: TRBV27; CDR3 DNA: TGTGCCAGCAGTTCGTACAATCCGACATTCCATTCACCCCTCCACTTT; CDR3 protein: CASSSYNPTFHSPLHF
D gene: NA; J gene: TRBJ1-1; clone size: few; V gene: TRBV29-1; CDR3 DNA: TGCAGCGTTGGAAAGGGGGGTACGGTGAACACTGAAGCTTTCTTT; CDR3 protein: CSVGKGGTVNTEAFF
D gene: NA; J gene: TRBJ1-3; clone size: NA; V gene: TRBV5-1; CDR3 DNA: TGCGCCAGCAGCTTGGTTGGGGGTCTGACTGGAAACACCATATATTTT; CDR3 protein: CASSLVGGLTGNTIYF
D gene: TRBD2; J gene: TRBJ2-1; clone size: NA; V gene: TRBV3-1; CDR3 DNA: TGTGCCAGCAGCCAAGTATCTCGGGAGGGGTTCAATGAGCAGTTCTTC; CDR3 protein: CASSQVSREGFNEQFF
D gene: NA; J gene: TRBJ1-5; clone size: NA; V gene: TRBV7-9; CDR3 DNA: TGTGCCAGCAGCTCCTGGACGGACACCCTTGATAATCAGCCCCAGCATTTT; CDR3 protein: CASSSWTDTLDNQPQHF
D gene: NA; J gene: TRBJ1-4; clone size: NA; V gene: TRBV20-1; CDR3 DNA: TGCAGTGCTAGAGGAGACTCTCCCGAAAAACTGTTTTTT; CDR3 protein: CSARGDSPEKLFF
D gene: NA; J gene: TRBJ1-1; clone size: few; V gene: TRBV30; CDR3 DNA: TGTGCCTGGAGTGTGGCGGGCTACACTGAAGCTTTCTTT; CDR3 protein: CAWSVAGYTEAFF
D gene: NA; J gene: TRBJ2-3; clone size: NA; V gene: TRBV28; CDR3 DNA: TGTGCCAGCAGTTCCCAGCGGGTCACTAGCACAGATACGCAGTATTTT; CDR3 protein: CASSSQRVTSTDTQYF
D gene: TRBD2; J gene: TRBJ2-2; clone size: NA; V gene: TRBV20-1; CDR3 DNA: TGCAGTGCTAGAAGACTAGCGGGAGGTACCGGGGAGCTGTTTTTT; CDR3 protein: CSARRLAGGTGELFF
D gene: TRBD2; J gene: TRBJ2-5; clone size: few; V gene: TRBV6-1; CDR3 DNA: TGTGCCAGCAGTGCTAGCGGAACTGAGGGGACCCAGTACTTC; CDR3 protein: CASSASGTEGTQYF
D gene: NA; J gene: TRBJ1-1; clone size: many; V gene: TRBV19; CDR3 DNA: TGTGCCAGTAGTATCACGGTGAACACTGAAGCTTTCTTT; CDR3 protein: CASSITVNTEAFF
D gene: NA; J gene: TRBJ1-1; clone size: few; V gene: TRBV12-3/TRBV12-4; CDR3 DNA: TGTGCCAGCAGTTTAACGGCCAATCGTTTCTTT; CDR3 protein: CASSLTANRFF
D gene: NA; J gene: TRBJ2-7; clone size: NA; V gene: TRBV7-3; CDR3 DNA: TGTGCCAGCAGCCCTTCGGGGCTAGCAGGGAACGAGCAGTACTTC; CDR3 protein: CASSPSGLAGNEQYF
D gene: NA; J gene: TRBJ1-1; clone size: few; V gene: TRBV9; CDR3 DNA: TGTGCCAGCAGCGTAGTCGGGACACTGAACACTGAAGCTTTCTTT; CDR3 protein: CASSVVGTLNTEAFF
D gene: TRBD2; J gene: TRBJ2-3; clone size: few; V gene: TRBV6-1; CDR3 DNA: TGTGCCAGCAGTGAAGATTCTAGCGGGATGAACACAGATACGCAGTATTTT; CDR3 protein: CASSEDSSGMNTDTQYF
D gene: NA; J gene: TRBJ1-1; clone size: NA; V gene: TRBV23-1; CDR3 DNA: TGCGCCAGCAGTCAATCAGCGCGGGAGGAGGGCCTGGGGGCTTTCTTT; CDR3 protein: CASSQSAREEGLGAFF
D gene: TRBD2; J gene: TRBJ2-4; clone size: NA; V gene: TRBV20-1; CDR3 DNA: TGCAGTGCTAGCTCCCCGGGAGGCGGGAACATTCAGTACTTC; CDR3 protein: CSASSPGGGNIQYF
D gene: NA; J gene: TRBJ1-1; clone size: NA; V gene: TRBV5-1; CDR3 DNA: TGCGCCAGCAGCTTGGAACAGGGAAGCACTGAAGCTTTCTTT; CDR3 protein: CASSLEQGSTEAFF
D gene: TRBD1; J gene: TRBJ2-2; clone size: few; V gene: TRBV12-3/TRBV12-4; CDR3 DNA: TGTGCCAGCAGTTTAGACAGGGGGCTACGGGAGCTGTTTTTT; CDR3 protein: CASSLDRGLRELFF
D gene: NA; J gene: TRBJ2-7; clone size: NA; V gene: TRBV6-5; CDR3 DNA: TGTGCCAGCAGTTACGGCACGGCAAGCTCCTACGAGCAGTACTTC; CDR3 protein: CASSYGTASSYEQYF
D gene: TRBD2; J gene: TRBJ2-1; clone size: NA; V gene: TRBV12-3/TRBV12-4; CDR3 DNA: TGTGCCAGCAGTTTAAGGCTAGCGGCCCCGTGGGAGCAGTTCTTC; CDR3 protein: CASSLRLAAPWEQFF
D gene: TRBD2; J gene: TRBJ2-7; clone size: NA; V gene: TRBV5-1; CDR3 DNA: TGCGCCAGCAGCTTGGCTACTAGCGGGAGGGTCGCCCGCTCCTACGAGCAGTACTTC; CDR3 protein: CASSLATSGRVARSYEQYF
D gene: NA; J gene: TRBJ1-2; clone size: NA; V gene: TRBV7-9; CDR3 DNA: TGTGCCAGCAGCTCCCGACACCCGATTGGGAACTATGGCTACACCTTC; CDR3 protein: CASSSRHPIGNYGYTF
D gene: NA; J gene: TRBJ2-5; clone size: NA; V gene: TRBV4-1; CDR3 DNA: TGCGCCAGCAGCCGGACCACGGACGGCTCCGCGACCCAGTACTTC; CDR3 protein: CASSRTTDGSATQYF
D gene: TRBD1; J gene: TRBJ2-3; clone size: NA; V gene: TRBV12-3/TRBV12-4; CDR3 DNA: TGTGCCAGCACCTCCCAGAGGGGGCGGGATACGCAGTATTTT; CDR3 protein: CASTSQRGRDTQYF
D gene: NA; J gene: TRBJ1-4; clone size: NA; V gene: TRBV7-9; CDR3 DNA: TGTGCCAGCAGCTTGCAGGGTCGGACTAATGAAAAACTGTTTTTT; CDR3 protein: CASSLQGRTNEKLFF
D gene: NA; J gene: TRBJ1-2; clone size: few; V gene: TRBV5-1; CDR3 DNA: TGCGCCAGCAGCCTATCACCGGGACGGCTCTATGGCTACACCTTC; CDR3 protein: CASSLSPGRLYGYTF
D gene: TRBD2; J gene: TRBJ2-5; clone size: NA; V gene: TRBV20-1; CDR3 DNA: TGCAGTGCTAGAGACCCGGGACTAATGGAGACCCAGTACTTC; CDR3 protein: CSARDPGLMETQYF
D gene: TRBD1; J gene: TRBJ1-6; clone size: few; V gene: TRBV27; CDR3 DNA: TGTGCCAGCACCCGGGACAGGGGGTTCTCCTATAATTCACCCCTCCACTTT; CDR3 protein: CASTRDRGFSYNSPLHF
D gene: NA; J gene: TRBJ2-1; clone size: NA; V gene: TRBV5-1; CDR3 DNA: TGCGCCAGCAGCTCAGGACTAGGGGGGGGGCATGAGCAGTTCTTC; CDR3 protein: CASSSGLGGGHEQFF
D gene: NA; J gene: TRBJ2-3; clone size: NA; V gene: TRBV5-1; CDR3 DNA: TGCGCCAGCAGCTTGGAGCCACCCCAACGCACAGATACGCAGTATTTT; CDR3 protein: CASSLEPPQRTDTQYF
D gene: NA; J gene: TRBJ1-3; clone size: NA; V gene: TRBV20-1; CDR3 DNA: TGCAGTGCTCCTCCCGAGGGCCCCCTCCCCTCTGGAAACACCATATATTTT; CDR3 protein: CSAPPEGPLPSGNTIYF
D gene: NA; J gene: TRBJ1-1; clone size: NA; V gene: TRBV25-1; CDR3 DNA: TGTGCCAGTTTCCGAGGCAATGAAGCTTTCTTT; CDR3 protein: CASFRGNEAFF
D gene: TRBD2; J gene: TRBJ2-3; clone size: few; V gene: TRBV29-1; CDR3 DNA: TGCAGCGTTGACGGACTAGCGGGAACTGGCACAGATACGCAGTATTTT; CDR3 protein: CSVDGLAGTGTDTQYF
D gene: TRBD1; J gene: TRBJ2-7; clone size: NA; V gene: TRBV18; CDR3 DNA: TGTGCCAGCTCGCCTTACCCGGGACAGGGTTTTATCAACGAGCAGTACTTC; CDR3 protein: CASSPYPGQGFINEQYF
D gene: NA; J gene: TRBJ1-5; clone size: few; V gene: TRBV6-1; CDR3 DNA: TGTGCCAGCAGGGAGTTTTCGACAGCCAGCAATCAGCCCCAGCATTTT; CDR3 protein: CASREFSTASNQPQHF
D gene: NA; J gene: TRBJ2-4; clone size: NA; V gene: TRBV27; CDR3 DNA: TGTGCCAGCAGTTTAAATTCCAAAAACATTCAGTACTTC; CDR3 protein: CASSLNSKNIQYF
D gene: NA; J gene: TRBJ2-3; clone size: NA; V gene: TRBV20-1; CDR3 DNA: TGCAGTGCTACCCGTCCAGACGCGGGAACCCCGCAGTATTTT; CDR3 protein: CSATRPDAGTPQYF
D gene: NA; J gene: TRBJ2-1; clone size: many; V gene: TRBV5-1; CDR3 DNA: TGCGCCAGCAGCTTGGAGCGGTACAATGAGCAGTTCTTC; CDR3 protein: CASSLERYNEQFF
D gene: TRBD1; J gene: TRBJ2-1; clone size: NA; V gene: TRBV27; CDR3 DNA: TGTGCCACCTCTTACAGGGGGCATGAGCAGTTCTTC; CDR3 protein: CATSYRGHEQFF
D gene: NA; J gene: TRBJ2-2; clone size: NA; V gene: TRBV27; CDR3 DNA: TGTGCCAGCAGCCTACGACAGCTTACCGGGGAGCTGTTTTTT; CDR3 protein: CASSLRQLTGELFF
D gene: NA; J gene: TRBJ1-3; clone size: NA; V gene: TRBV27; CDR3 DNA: TGTGCCAGCAGCTACAGGGCTGGAAACACCATATATTTT; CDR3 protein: CASSYRAGNTIYF
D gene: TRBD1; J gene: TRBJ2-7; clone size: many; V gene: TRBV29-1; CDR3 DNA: TGCAGCGCGTCCCGGGGACAGGGGGCCTACGAGCAGTACTTC; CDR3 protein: CSASRGQGAYEQYF
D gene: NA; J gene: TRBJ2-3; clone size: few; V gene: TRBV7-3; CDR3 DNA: TGTGCCAGCAGCTCCAAAGGCGGTTCCGATACGCAGTATTTT; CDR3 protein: CASSSKGGSDTQYF
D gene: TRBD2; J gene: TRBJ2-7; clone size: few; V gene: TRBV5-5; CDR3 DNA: TGTGCCAGCATCCCGGGGGGGGCGCTATACGAGCAGTACTTC; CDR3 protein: CASIPGGALYEQYF
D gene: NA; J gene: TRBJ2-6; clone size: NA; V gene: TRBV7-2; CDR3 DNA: TGTGCCAGCAGCTTACCGGGGCGGATCTCTGGGGCCAACGTCCTGACTTTC; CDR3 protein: CASSLPGRISGANVLTF
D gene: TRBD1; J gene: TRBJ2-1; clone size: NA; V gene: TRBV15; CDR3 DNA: TGTGCCACCAGCACCCGACAGGGTAGAAGGTCCTACAATGAGCAGTTCTTC; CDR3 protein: CATSTRQGRRSYNEQFF
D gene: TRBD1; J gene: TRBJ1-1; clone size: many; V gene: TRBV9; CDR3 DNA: TGTGCCAGCAGCGTAGGACAGGGGTACACTGAAGCTTTCTTT; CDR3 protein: CASSVGQGYTEAFF
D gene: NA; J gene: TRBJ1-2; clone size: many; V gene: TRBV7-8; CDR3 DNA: TGTGCCAGCAGCTTAGCTTCGGGGCGAGGCTATGGCTACACCTTC; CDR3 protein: CASSLASGRGYGYTF